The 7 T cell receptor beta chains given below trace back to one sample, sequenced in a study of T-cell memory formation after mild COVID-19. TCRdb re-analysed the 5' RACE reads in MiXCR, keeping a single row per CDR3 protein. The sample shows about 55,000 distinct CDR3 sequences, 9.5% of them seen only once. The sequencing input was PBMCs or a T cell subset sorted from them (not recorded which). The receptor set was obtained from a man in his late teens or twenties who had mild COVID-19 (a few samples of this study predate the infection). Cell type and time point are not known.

In DNA form, the CDR3 reads TGTGCCAGCAGCCAAGTTGGGACAGGGTACGAAAAACTGTTTTTT. This sequence encodes CASSQVGTGYEKLFF. The rearrangement uses TRBV14 and TRBJ1-4, with 9 positions matching TRBD1. Per germline, CDR1 SGHDN and CDR2 FVKESK. V shed 1 base and J 8 bases; nucleotides not matched to a gene: 5. The CDR3 spans 15 residues.

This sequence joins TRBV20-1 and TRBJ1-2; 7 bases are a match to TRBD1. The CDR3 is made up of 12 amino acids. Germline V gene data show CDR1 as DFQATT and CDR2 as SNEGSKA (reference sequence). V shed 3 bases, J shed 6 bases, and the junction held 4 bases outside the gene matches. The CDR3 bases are TGCAGTGCTAGTTCAGGGGGTGATGGCTACACCTTC. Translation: CSASSGGDGYTF.

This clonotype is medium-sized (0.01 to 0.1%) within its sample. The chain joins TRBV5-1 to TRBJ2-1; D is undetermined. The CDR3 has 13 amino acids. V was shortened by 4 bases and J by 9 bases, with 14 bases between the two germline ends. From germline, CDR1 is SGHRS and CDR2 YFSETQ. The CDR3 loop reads CASSRVLVGEQFF. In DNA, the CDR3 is TGCGCCAGCAGCCGTGTTCTAGTGGGTGAGCAGTTCTTC.

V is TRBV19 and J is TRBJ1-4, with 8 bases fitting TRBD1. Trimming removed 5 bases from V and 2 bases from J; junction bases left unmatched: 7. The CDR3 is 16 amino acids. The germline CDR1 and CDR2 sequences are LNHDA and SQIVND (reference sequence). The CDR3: CASSGTGAATNEKLFF. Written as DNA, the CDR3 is TGTGCCAGTAGTGGGACAGGAGCCGCGACTAATGAAAAACTGTTTTTT.

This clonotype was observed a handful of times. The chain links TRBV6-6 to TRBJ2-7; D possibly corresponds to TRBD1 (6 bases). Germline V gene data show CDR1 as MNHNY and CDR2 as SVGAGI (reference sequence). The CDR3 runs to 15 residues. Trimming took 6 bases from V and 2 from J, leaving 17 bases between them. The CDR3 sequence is CASRGAGGPTYEQYF. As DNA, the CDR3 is TGTGCCAGCAGGGGGGCGGGCGGGCCCACCTACGAGCAGTACTTC.

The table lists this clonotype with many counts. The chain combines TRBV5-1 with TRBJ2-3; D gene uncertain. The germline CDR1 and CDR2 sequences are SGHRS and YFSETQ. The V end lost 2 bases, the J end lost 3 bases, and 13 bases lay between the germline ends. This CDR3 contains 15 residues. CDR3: CASSFPRVGTDTQYF. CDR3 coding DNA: TGCGCCAGCAGCTTCCCTAGGGTTGGTACAGATACGCAGTATTTT.

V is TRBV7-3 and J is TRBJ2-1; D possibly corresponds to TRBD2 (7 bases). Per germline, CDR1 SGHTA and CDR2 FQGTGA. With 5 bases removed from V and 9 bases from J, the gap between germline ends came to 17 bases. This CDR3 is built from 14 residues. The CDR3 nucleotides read TGTGCCAGCAGCCCTAGGGGGGGGGTCGCTGAGCAGTTCTTC. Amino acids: CASSPRGGVAEQFF.